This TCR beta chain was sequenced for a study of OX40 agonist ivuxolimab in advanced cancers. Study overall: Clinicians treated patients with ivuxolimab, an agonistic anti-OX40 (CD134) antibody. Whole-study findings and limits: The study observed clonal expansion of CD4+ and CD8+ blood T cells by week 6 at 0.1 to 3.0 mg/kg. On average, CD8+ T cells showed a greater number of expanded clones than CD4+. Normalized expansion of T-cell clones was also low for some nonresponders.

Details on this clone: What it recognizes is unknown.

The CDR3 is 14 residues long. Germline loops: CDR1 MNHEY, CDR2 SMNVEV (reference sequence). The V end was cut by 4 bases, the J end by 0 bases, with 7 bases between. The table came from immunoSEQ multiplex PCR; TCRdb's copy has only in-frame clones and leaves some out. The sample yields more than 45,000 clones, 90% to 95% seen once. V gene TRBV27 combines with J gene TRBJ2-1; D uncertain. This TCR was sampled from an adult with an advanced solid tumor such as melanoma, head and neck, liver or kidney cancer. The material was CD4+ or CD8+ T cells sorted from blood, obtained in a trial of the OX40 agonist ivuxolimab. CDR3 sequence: CASSYDISYNEQFF. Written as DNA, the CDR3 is TGTGCCAGCAGTTACGACATCTCCTACAATGAGCAGTTCTTC.